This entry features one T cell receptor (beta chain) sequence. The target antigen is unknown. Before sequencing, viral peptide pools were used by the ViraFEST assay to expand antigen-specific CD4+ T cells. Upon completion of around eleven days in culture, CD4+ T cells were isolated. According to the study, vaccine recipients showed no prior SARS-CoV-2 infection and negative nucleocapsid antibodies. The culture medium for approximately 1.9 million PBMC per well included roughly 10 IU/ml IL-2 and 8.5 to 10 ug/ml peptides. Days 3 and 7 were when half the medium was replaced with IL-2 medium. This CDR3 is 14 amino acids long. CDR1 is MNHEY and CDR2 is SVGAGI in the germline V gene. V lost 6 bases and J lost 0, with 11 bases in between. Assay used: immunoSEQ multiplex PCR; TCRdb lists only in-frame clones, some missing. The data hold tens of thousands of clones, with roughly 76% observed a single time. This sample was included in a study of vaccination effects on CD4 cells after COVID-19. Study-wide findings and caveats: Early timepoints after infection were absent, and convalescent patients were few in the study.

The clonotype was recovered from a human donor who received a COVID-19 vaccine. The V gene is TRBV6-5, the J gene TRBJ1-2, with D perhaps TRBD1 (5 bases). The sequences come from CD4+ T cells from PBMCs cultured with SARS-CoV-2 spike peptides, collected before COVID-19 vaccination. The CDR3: CASSSGWTNYGYTF. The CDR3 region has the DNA TGTGCCAGCAGCTCAGGGTGGACTAACTATGGCTACACCTTC.